The 27 T cell receptor beta chains in this list originate from one sample, sequenced in a study of T cell repertoires in cytomegalovirus infection. One entry per CDR3 protein results from TCRdb running MiXCR on the reads. The sample consists of roughly 230,000 distinct CDR3 sequences, 6.5% of them appearing once. Material for sequencing was PBMCs. These receptor sequences come from a human donor in good health (CMV status not recorded). Some clones in this sample may be carry-over from other donors' samples.

This clonotype has ten or more counts. This CDR3 reads CASSLDTLSSYEQYF. The CDR3 bases are TGCGCCAGCAGCTTGGATACTCTGAGCTCCTACGAGCAGTACTTC. This chain links TRBV5-1 with TRBJ2-7; no clear D. V shed 0 bases and J shed 0 bases, with 10 bases lying between them. This CDR3 is 15 amino acids long. Per the germline V gene, CDR1 is SGHRS and CDR2 is YFSETQ.

This clonotype was detected ten times or more. The chain joins TRBV20-1 to TRBJ1-1; 9 bases align to TRBD1. Trimming took 0 bases from V and 6 from J; bases not matched to a gene: 5. Germline V gene lookup returns CDR1 DFQATT and CDR2 SNEGSKA (reference sequence). The CDR3 is 14 amino acids. CDR3 sequence reads: CSARDMGQGPEAFF. The CDR3 DNA is TGCAGTGCTAGAGATATGGGACAGGGCCCTGAAGCTTTCTTT.

This clonotype was observed at least ten times. V and J are TRBV7-2 and TRBJ1-1; weak D call: TRBD1 (5 bases). The CDR3 is made up of 13 amino acids. Germline CDR1 reads SGHTA; CDR2 reads FQGNSA. V lost 6 bases to trimming and J lost 4 bases, with 12 bases between them. This CDR3 reads CASSFPGSTEAFF. The CDR3 coding sequence is TGTGCCAGCAGTTTCCCAGGGTCCACTGAAGCTTTCTTT. The full variable domain, its missing parts supplied by reference TRBV7-2 and TRBJ1-1, is GAGVSQSPSNKVTEKGKDVELRCDPISGHTALYWYRQSLGQGLEFLIYFQGNSAPDKSGLPSDRFSAERTGGSVSTLTIQRTQQEDSAVYLCASSFPGSTEAFFGQGTRLTVV.

This clonotype was found many times. This sequence joins TRBV7-2 and TRBJ1-4; D perhaps matches TRBD1 (6 bases). This CDR3 is built from 15 residues. V lost 6 bases and J 3 bases, leaving 14 bases between the germline ends. Looked up from germline, CDR1 is SGHTA and CDR2 is FQGNSA. The CDR3 nucleotides are TGTGCCAGCAGGAGTCAGGGGAGTTCTAATGAAAAACTGTTTTTT. Translating gives CASRSQGSSNEKLFF.

This clonotype was counted at least ten times. The rearrangement joins TRBV19 to TRBJ2-5; a possible D gene is TRBD2 (5 bases). The CDR3 covers 15 residues. Trimming left V 1 base short and J 1 base short, with 10 bases between. The V gene's germline CDR1 is LNHDA and CDR2 SQIVND (reference sequence). CDR3 coding DNA: TGTGCCAGTAGTATAGCCAGCGGATCCCAAGAGACCCAGTACTTC. Translated: CASSIASGSQETQYF. Drawing the rest from reference TRBV19 and TRBJ2-5, the complete variable domain is DGGITQSPKYLFRKEGQNVTLSCEQNLNHDAMYWYRQDPGQGLRLIYYSQIVNDFQKGDIAEGYSVSREKKESFPLTVTSAQKNPTAFYLCASSIASGSQETQYFGPGTRLLVL.

The rearrangement links TRBV29-1 to TRBJ1-2, with D unclear. The CDR3 contains 12 residues. Germline CDR1 SQVTM, CDR2 ANQGSEA. The V and J ends lost 6 bases and 4 bases respectively, with 12 bases between them. The CDR3 DNA reads TGCAGCGTGGACCAGTTCCCCTATGGCTACACCTTC. Translated: CSVDQFPYGYTF.

This clonotype has ten or more counts. This chain joins TRBV29-1 and TRBJ1-2; D call uncertain. With 4 bases removed from V and 1 base from J, the gap between germline ends came to 7 bases. The CDR3 contains 12 residues. Germline V gives CDR1 SQVTM, CDR2 ANQGSEA. CDR3 sequence reads: CSVGTLNYGYTF. CDR3 coding DNA: TGCAGCGTTGGGACCCTTAACTATGGCTACACCTTC.

The chain recombines TRBV6-4 with TRBJ1-1, with 9 bases identical to TRBD1. This CDR3 spans 14 amino acids. V lost 5 bases, J lost 5 bases, and 6 bases stayed unmatched. The germline gives CDR1 MRHNA, CDR2 SNTAGT. The CDR3 loop reads CASSPVTGGTEAFF. CDR3 in DNA: TGTGCCAGCAGTCCCGTGACAGGGGGGACTGAAGCTTTCTTT.

This clonotype was recorded many times. The chain couples TRBV5-4 to TRBJ2-2, with a possible D match to TRBD2 (6 bases). Trimming cost V 3 bases and J 4 bases, with 10 bases left between them. Germline V gives CDR1 SGHNT, CDR2 YYREEE (reference sequence). This CDR3 is 14 amino acids long. CDR3 region: CASSSVGGTGELFF. In DNA form, the CDR3 reads TGTGCCAGCAGCTCGGTGGGAGGCACCGGGGAGCTGTTTTTT.

This clonotype has only a few counts. The V gene is TRBV18, the J gene TRBJ2-7; D is perhaps TRBD2 (6 bases). The CDR3 consists of 14 residues. Germline V lookup: CDR1 KGHSH, CDR2 LQKENI. Trimming left V 1 base short and J 1 base short, with 8 bases between. The CDR3 region is CASSPRGTSYEQYF. The CDR3 DNA reads TGTGCCAGCTCACCACGGGGGACTTCCTACGAGCAGTACTTC.

The V call is TRBV19, the J call TRBJ1-1; D is uncertain. The germline V and J ends were trimmed by 7 bases and 0 bases, with 9 bases remaining between them. The V gene's germline CDR1 is LNHDA and CDR2 SQIVND (reference sequence). There are 13 residues in the CDR3. This chain's CDR3 is CASIRDVNTEAFF. For the CDR3, the DNA is TGTGCCAGTATACGCGACGTGAACACTGAAGCTTTCTTT.

There are many counts of this clonotype. The chain links TRBV20-1 to TRBJ2-6; the D gene is possibly TRBD2 (5 bases). The germline V and J ends were trimmed by 3 bases and 3 bases, with 9 bases remaining between them. The germline V gene has CDR1 DFQATT and CDR2 SNEGSKA (reference sequence). The length of the CDR3 is 14 residues. For the CDR3, the DNA is TGCAGTGCTAGGAGGGTAGTTGGGGCCAACGTCCTGACTTTC. It encodes CSARRVVGANVLTF.

The V and J genes are TRBV18 and TRBJ2-1; D is possibly TRBD1 (5 bases). The V gene's germline CDR1 is KGHSH and CDR2 LQKENI. This CDR3 region has 11 residues. V was clipped by 6 bases and J by 5 bases, with 5 bases between them. DNA of the CDR3: TGTGCCAGCTCGACAGACAATGAGCAGTTCTTC. Translated: CASSTDNEQFF.

This clonotype was picked up a small number of times. V gene TRBV3-1 combines with J gene TRBJ2-3, with D perhaps being TRBD1 or TRBD2 (5 bases each). Germline assignment: CDR1 LGHDT and CDR2 YNNKEL (reference sequence). This CDR3 spans 16 amino acids. The V and J ends lost 2 bases and 5 bases respectively, with 17 bases between them. As DNA, the CDR3 is TGTGCCAGCAGCCAAACCGTTCGAGGGGTGGAAGATACGCAGTATTTT. It translates to CASSQTVRGVEDTQYF.

This clonotype was seen repeatedly, ten times or more. The V and J genes are TRBV7-2 and TRBJ1-5, with 7 bases matching TRBD1. Germline CDR1 is SGHTA and CDR2 is FQGNSA. The CDR3 has 13 amino acids. Trimming removed 1 base from V and 10 bases from J; junction bases left unmatched: 4. The CDR3 region is CASSLERDSPQHF. In DNA form, the CDR3 reads TGTGCCAGCAGCTTAGAAAGGGACAGTCCCCAGCATTTT.

This clonotype came up a few times. The V gene is TRBV29-1, the J gene TRBJ2-2; possible D gene TRBD1, 5 bases. The CDR3 sequence is 14 residues long. Trimming removed 2 bases from V and 2 bases from J, with 9 bases in between. Germline CDR1 SQVTM, CDR2 ANQGSEA. The CDR3 bases are TGCAGCGTTGAAAGGGGTCTAAACACCGGGGAGCTGTTTTTT. Translated, it gives CSVERGLNTGELFF.

This clonotype was seen repeatedly, ten times or more. V usage is TRBV2 and J usage is TRBJ1-5; weak D call: TRBD1 (5 bases). The V gene's germline CDR1 is SNHLY and CDR2 FYNNEI. The CDR3 runs 14 residues. The V end lost 3 bases, the J end lost 2 bases, and 8 bases lay between the germline ends. The CDR3 sequence: CASSDRERNQPQHF. The CDR3 DNA sequence: TGTGCCAGCAGTGACAGGGAGCGCAATCAGCCCCAGCATTTT.

This clonotype was seen at least ten times. V gene TRBV2 combines with J gene TRBJ2-7; D uncertain. Germline values: CDR1 SNHLY, CDR2 FYNNEI. The CDR3 is 14 residues long. Trimming stripped 5 bases from V and 5 bases from J, with 16 bases between. In nucleotides, the CDR3 is TGTGCCAGCAGTTCCACGGGCGTCACTGACGAGCAGTACTTC. Residues: CASSSTGVTDEQYF.

In this sample, this clonotype turned up many times. CDR3 protein: CASRKGQNTYEQYF. DNA for the CDR3: TGTGCCAGCAGAAAGGGACAGAACACCTACGAGCAGTACTTC. The chain has TRBV2 and TRBJ2-7; 7 bases fit TRBD1. The CDR3 is 14 amino acids. CDR1 and CDR2 (germline): SNHLY, FYNNEI. V lost 6 bases, J lost 2 bases, and 7 bases stayed unmatched.

This clonotype was seen repeatedly, ten times or more. The chain has TRBV6-2 or TRBV6-3 and TRBJ2-1; tentative D call: TRBD2 (6 bases). Germline assignment: CDR1 MNHEY and CDR2 SVGEGT. CDR3 size: 15 residues. Deletions cut 7 bases from V and 0 bases from J, with 13 bases between. DNA for the CDR3: TGTGCCAGCATTAATAGCGGCACCTCCTACAATGAGCAGTTCTTC. This codes for CASINSGTSYNEQFF.

This clonotype was seen repeatedly, ten times or more. The rearrangement joins TRBV6-6 to TRBJ1-6; the D gene is possibly TRBD1 (5 bases). Germline CDR1 MNHNY, CDR2 SVGAGI (reference sequence). CDR3 length: 13 amino acids. With 7 bases removed from V and 9 bases from J, the gap between germline ends came to 13 bases. CDR3 protein: CASTAGGISPLHF. DNA of the CDR3: TGTGCCAGCACCGCTGGGGGGATTTCACCCCTCCACTTT.

This clonotype was observed many times. This sequence joins TRBV7-2 and TRBJ2-6; 8 positions match TRBD2. Germline loops: CDR1 SGHTA, CDR2 FQGNSA. Trimming removed 2 bases from V and 0 bases from J; junction bases left unmatched: 6. This CDR3 region has 18 residues. The CDR3 region is CASSLRSAGVSGANVLTF. CDR3 DNA sequence: TGTGCCAGCAGCTTACGATCAGCGGGGGTCTCTGGGGCCAACGTCCTGACTTTC.

This clonotype was detected many times. The chain carries TRBV28 and TRBJ2-7; D is undetermined. V lost 1 base and J lost 7, with 14 bases in between. The length of the CDR3 is 14 residues. The germline gives CDR1 MDHEN, CDR2 SYDVKM. CDR3 nucleotides: TGTGCCAGCAGTTTATCCCCTGTTATGGAGGAGCAGTACTTC. Translated: CASSLSPVMEEQYF.

In this sample, this clonotype turned up many times. The genes are TRBV4-1 and TRBJ2-1; the match to TRBD2 covers 7 bases. The V gene end was trimmed by 1 base and the J gene end by 2 bases; junction bases not matched to a gene: 8. Germline assignment: CDR1 MGHRA and CDR2 YSYEKL. This CDR3 contains 17 residues. The CDR3 coding sequence is TGCGCCAGCAGCCAAGTTGACCTAGGACTAGCCTACAATGAGCAGTTCTTC. The encoded protein is CASSQVDLGLAYNEQFF.

Concerning this clonotype itself: This clone may be a read error of a much larger clone one base away. The chain couples TRBV20-1 to TRBJ2-3; D possibly corresponds to TRBD1 (6 bases). The CDR3 sequence is 14 residues long. Germline V gene sequence: CDR1 DFQATT, CDR2 SNEGSKA (reference sequence). The CDR3 bases are TGCAGAGCTAGAGACCAGGGGCTCTCAGATACGCAGTATTTT. Encoded protein: CRARDQGLSDTQYF.

This clonotype turned up a few times. The chain recombines TRBV5-1 with TRBJ2-2; tentative D call: TRBD2 (6 bases). Germline values: CDR1 SGHRS, CDR2 YFSETQ. The CDR3 spans 15 residues. V was pared by 0 bases and J by 4 bases, with 10 bases between. The CDR3 reads CASSLAVGGTGELFF. CDR3 DNA sequence: TGCGCCAGCAGCTTGGCGGTGGGAGGCACCGGGGAGCTGTTTTTT. The whole variable domain, remainder taken from reference TRBV5-1 and TRBJ2-2, is KAGVTQTPRYLIKTRGQQVTLSCSPISGHRSVSWYQQTPGQGLQFLFEYFSETQRNKGNFPGRFSGRQFSNSRSEMNVSTLELGDSALYLCASSLAVGGTGELFFGEGSRLTVL.

The rearrangement joins TRBV5-1 to TRBJ1-2, with D possibly being TRBD1 (5 bases). From germline, CDR1 is SGHRS and CDR2 YFSETQ. The V end lost 0 bases, the J end lost 3 bases, and 12 bases lay between the germline ends. This CDR3 region has 15 residues. CDR3 protein: CASSLGQGTHYGYTF. CDR3 sequence (DNA): TGCGCCAGCAGCTTGGGTCAAGGGACGCACTATGGCTACACCTTC.